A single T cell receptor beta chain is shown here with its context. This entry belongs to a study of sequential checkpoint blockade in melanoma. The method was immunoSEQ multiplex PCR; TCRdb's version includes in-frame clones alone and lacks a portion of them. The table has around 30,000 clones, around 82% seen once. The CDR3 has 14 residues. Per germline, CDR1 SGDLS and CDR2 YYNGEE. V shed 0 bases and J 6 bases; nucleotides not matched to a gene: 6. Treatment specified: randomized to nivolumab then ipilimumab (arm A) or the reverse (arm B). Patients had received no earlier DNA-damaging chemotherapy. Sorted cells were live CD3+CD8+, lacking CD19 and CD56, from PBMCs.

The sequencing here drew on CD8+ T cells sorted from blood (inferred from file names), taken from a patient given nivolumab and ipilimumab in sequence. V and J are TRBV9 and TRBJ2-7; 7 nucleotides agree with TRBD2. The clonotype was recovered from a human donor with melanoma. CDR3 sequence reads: CASSVAGGRGEQYF. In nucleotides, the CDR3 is TGTGCCAGCAGCGTAGCGGGGGGTAGAGGCGAGCAGTACTTC.